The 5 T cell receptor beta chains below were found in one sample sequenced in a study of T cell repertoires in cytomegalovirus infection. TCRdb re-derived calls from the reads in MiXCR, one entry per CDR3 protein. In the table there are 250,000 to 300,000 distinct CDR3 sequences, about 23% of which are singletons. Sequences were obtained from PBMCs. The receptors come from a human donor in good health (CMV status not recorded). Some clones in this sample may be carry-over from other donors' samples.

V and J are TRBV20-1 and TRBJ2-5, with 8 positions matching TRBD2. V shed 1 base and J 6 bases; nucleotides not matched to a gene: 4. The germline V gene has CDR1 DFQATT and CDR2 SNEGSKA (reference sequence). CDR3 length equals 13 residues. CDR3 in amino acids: CSARGRGGKTQYF. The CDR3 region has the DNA TGCAGTGCTAGAGGCCGGGGGGGGAAGACCCAGTACTTC.

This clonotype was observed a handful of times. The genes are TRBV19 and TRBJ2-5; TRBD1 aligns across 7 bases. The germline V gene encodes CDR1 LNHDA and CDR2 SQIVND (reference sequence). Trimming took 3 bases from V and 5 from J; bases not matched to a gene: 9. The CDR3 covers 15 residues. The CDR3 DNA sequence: TGTGCCAGTAGTATCGGCGCAGGGGGTATTGAGACCCAGTACTTC. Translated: CASSIGAGGIETQYF.

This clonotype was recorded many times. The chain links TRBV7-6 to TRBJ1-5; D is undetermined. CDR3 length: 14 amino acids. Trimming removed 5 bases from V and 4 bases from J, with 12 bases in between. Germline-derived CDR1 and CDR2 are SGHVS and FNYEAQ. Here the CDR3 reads CASSSGPFNQPQHF. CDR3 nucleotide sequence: TGTGCCAGCAGCAGCGGGCCTTTTAATCAGCCCCAGCATTTT.

Here the CDR3 reads CASRKGNTIYF. CDR3 nucleotide sequence: TGTGCCAGCAGGAAGGGAAACACCATATATTTT. V is TRBV28 and J is TRBJ1-3; no reliable D call. The V gene lost 6 bases and the J gene lost 4 bases, with 4 bases spanning the gap. The CDR3 sequence is 11 residues long. Germline lookup yields CDR1 MDHEN and CDR2 SYDVKM.

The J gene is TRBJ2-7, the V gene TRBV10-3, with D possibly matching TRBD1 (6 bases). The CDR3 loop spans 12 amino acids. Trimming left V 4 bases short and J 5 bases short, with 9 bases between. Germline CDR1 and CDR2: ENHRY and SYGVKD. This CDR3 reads CAISAGGHEQYF. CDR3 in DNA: TGTGCCATCAGTGCTGGGGGCCACGAGCAGTACTTC.